One and the same sample provided the 30 T cell receptor beta chains below, sequenced in a study of blood T cell repertoires in COVID-19. TCRdb's table, derived via immunoSEQ multiplex PCR, lists solely in-frame clones and lacks some. This sample carries about 180,000 clones, 75% to 80% of them seen once, and the ten largest clones take more than 25%. Sequenced material: peripheral blood. These receptors came from an older woman with acute or convalescent COVID-19.

The rearrangement links TRBV12-5 to TRBJ2-4, with 13 bases that match TRBD2. The CDR3 is 18 residues long. Germline V lookup: CDR1 LGHNT, CDR2 FRNRAP. V lost 1 base and J lost 5; bases outside the gene matches: 8. The CDR3 nucleotides read TGTGCTAGTGGTTTGGCTTATGACGGACTAGCGGGAGAAAACATTCAGTACTTC. Its protein is CASGLAYDGLAGENIQYF. Together with reference TRBV12-5 and TRBJ2-4, the CDR3 gives the full variable domain: DARVTQTPRHKVTEMGQEVTMRCQPILGHNTVFWYRQTMMQGLELLAYFRNRAPLDDSGMPKDRFSAEMPDATLATLKIQPSEPRDSAVYFCASGLAYDGLAGENIQYFGAGTRLSVL.

On this clone: Other nucleotide sequences from this sample produce the same CDR3. For the CDR3, the DNA is TGTGCCAGCAGTCAACGACAGGGGGTTGTCCAGAGTGAGCAGTTCTTC. It translates to CASSQRQGVVQSEQFF. The J gene is TRBJ2-1, the V gene TRBV25-1; 9 nucleotides agree with TRBD1. This CDR3 spans 16 amino acids. Germline CDR1 is MGHDK and CDR2 is SYGVNS. With V trimmed by 5 bases and J by 9 bases, 14 bases remained unmatched.

The rearrangement joins TRBV6-2 or TRBV6-3 to TRBJ2-1; 13 nucleotides line up with TRBD2. The V segment lost 5 bases and the J segment 9 bases; nucleotides outside the gene matches: 10. The CDR3 contains 16 residues. Germline CDR1 reads MNHEY; CDR2 reads SVGEGT. The CDR3 region is CASSAVLAGGPLEQFF. CDR3 DNA: TGTGCCAGCAGTGCCGTACTAGCGGGAGGGCCTCTTGAGCAGTTCTTC.

The rearrangement links TRBV5-1 to TRBJ2-2; D call uncertain. The CDR3 loop spans 14 amino acids. V was trimmed by 2 bases and J by 3 bases, leaving 8 bases between them. The V gene's germline CDR1 is SGHRS and CDR2 YFSETQ. CDR3 region: CASSLTFDTGELFF. The CDR3 DNA sequence: TGCGCCAGCAGCTTAACATTCGACACCGGGGAGCTGTTTTTT.

The chain recombines TRBV30 with TRBJ1-4; D is ambiguous. This CDR3 contains 11 residues. Trimming pared 2 bases from V and 7 bases from J, leaving 5 bases between. Germline CDR1 is GTSNPN and CDR2 is SVGIG (reference sequence). The CDR3 loop is CAWSPREKLFF. For the CDR3, the DNA is TGTGCCTGGAGTCCGCGTGAAAAACTGTTTTTT. Full variable domain (remainder filled in from reference TRBV30 and TRBJ1-4): SQTIHQWPATLVQPVGSPLSLECTVEGTSNPNLYWYRQAAGRGLQLLFYSVGIGQISSEVPQNLSASRPQDRQFILSSKKLLLSDSGFYLCAWSPREKLFFGSGTQLSVL.

The chain is built from TRBV30 and TRBJ2-1; D is perhaps TRBD2 (6 bases). The CDR3 sequence is 16 residues long. Germline lookup yields CDR1 GTSNPN and CDR2 SVGIG (reference sequence). The V and J ends lost 3 bases and 4 bases respectively, with 19 bases between them. The CDR3 DNA follows: TGTGCCTGGAGACCCTTCATGGGACTCCAATACAATGAGCAGTTCTTC. This encodes CAWRPFMGLQYNEQFF.

This chain joins TRBV2 and TRBJ2-1; D gene ambiguous. Germline CDR1 and CDR2: SNHLY and FYNNEI. This CDR3 has 15 residues. Trimming left V 3 bases short and J 3 bases short, with 12 bases between. The CDR3 protein is CASSESRWSYNEQFF. CDR3 DNA sequence: TGTGCCAGCAGTGAGAGTAGGTGGAGCTACAATGAGCAGTTCTTC.

The chain uses TRBV29-1 and TRBJ1-2; no definite D call. This CDR3 has 12 amino acids. The germline V gene encodes CDR1 SQVTM and CDR2 ANQGSEA. V lost 5 bases and J lost 4, with 11 bases in between. The CDR3 loop reads CSVRERIYGYTF. Written as DNA, the CDR3 is TGCAGCGTTCGGGAGAGGATCTATGGCTACACCTTC.

J is TRBJ2-5 and V is TRBV5-8; tentatively, D is TRBD1 (5 bases). Trimming pared 0 bases from V and 5 bases from J, leaving 11 bases between. The CDR3 is made up of 14 amino acids. Germline-derived CDR1 and CDR2 are SGHTS and YDEGEE. CDR3 protein: CASSLGQGEETQYF. CDR3 bases: TGTGCCAGCAGCTTGGGGCAGGGTGAGGAGACCCAGTACTTC. The full variable domain, with the rest looked up from reference TRBV5-8 and TRBJ2-5, is EAGVTQSPTHLIKTRGQQATLRCSPISGHTSVYWYQQALGLGLQFLLWYDEGEERNRGNFPPRFSGRQFPNYSSELNVNALELEDSALYLCASSLGQGEETQYFGPGTRLLVL.

V is TRBV6-5 and J is TRBJ2-3, with 10 bases identical to TRBD2. Per germline, CDR1 MNHEY and CDR2 SVGAGI. The CDR3 has 14 residues. The V segment lost 5 bases and the J segment 4 bases; nucleotides outside the gene matches: 3. Here the CDR3 reads CASSRSGRADTQYF. CDR3 bases: TGTGCCAGCAGTCGAAGCGGGAGGGCAGATACGCAGTATTTT.

The V gene is TRBV2, the J gene TRBJ2-7, with D tentatively TRBD2 (6 bases). V was shortened by 4 bases and J by 0 bases, with 13 bases between the two germline ends. The length of the CDR3 is 15 residues. Germline V lookup: CDR1 SNHLY, CDR2 FYNNEI. DNA for the CDR3: TGTGCCAGCAGTGTTTCCGGGGGTCCCTCCTACGAGCAGTACTTC. Its protein product is CASSVSGGPSYEQYF.

The V and J genes are TRBV4-1 and TRBJ2-3; the match to TRBD1 covers 10 bases. The germline V gene encodes CDR1 MGHRA and CDR2 YSYEKL. The CDR3 totals 17 residues. After removal of 5 bases from V and 2 bases from J, the junction contained 10 bases not matched to a gene. The CDR3 sequence: CASSGPGTGAVTDTQYF. CDR3 nucleotides: TGCGCCAGCAGCGGGCCCGGGACAGGGGCCGTCACAGATACGCAGTATTTT.

CDR3 protein: CASSFIGAGEETQYF. CDR3 DNA: TGTGCCAGCAGTTTCATAGGGGCTGGGGAAGAGACCCAGTACTTC. The V call is TRBV27, the J call TRBJ2-5; possible D gene TRBD1, 5 bases. Trimming shortened V by 3 bases and J by 3 bases, and 14 bases separated the two germline ends. Germline V gene lookup returns CDR1 MNHEY and CDR2 SMNVEV (reference sequence). The CDR3 length is 15 residues.

Concerning this clone itself: Other DNA sequences in the same sample also yield this CDR3. The CDR3 nucleotides are TGTGCCACCAGCAGGGCAGGATACGAGCAGTACTTC. Translating gives CATSRAGYEQYF. The V gene is TRBV15, the J gene TRBJ2-7; D gene uncertain. V was shortened by 3 bases and J by 4 bases, with 7 bases between the two germline ends. CDR3 length: 12 amino acids. Germline CDR1 and CDR2: LNHNV and YYDKDF (reference sequence).

This sequence joins TRBV19 and TRBJ1-2, with a tentative D call TRBD1 (6 bases). Germline CDR1 LNHDA, CDR2 SQIVND (reference sequence). CDR3 size: 15 residues. V lost 7 bases and J 4 bases, leaving 19 bases between the germline ends. DNA for the CDR3: TGTGCCAGTACTCAAGACAGGTATCTAAGCTATGGCTACACCTTC. Residues: CASTQDRYLSYGYTF.

The chain carries TRBV2 and TRBJ2-1, with a weak D call TRBD1 (6 bases). V lost 4 bases and J lost 12, with 19 bases in between. The germline V gene has CDR1 SNHLY and CDR2 FYNNEI. CDR3 length: 14 amino acids. CDR3 in DNA: TGTGCCAGCAGTGTACAGGGACAAACGCTCGGGCAGTTCTTC. This codes for CASSVQGQTLGQFF.

V gene TRBV5-1 combines with J gene TRBJ1-2; maybe TRBD1 (5 bases). V shed 0 bases and J shed 0 bases, with 9 bases lying between them. The CDR3 runs to 15 residues. CDR1 SGHRS and CDR2 YFSETQ come from the germline V gene. The CDR3 DNA is TGCGCCAGCAGCTTGGCAGCAGGGACTAACTATGGCTACACCTTC. Translation gives CASSLAAGTNYGYTF.

The CDR3 bases are TGTGCCAGCTTCAGCGGGAACACAGATACGCAGTATTTT. Amino acids: CASFSGNTDTQYF. The rearrangement joins TRBV7-2 to TRBJ2-3; 7 nucleotides agree with TRBD2. There are 13 residues in the CDR3. The trim removed 8 bases at V and 2 bases at J, leaving 4 bases unmatched. The germline CDR1 and CDR2 sequences are SGHTA and FQGNSA.

This clone was counted only a few times. This chain joins TRBV3-1 (or the pseudogene TRBV3-2) and TRBJ2-3, with 11 bases fitting TRBD2. The ends lost 2 bases at V and 3 bases at J; junction bases unmatched: 4. Germline V CDR1 and CDR2: LGHDT, YNNKEL (reference sequence). The CDR3 sequence is 16 residues long. CDR3 bases: TGTGCCAGCAGCCAACTAGCGGGAGGACTAACAGATACGCAGTATTTT. Protein sequence: CASSQLAGGLTDTQYF.

V and J are TRBV30 and TRBJ1-2, with a weak D call TRBD1 (5 bases). V shed 7 bases and J shed 3 bases, with 21 bases lying between them. The CDR3 is 15 amino acids. The germline gives CDR1 GTSNPN, CDR2 SVGIG (reference sequence). The chain's CDR3 is CASDPVSWGDYGYTF. DNA of the CDR3: TGTGCCTCCGACCCCGTTTCCTGGGGGGACTATGGCTACACCTTC. Looking up the rest from reference TRBV30 and TRBJ1-2 gives the full variable domain: SQTIHQWPATLVQPVGSPLSLECTVEGTSNPNLYWYRQAAGRGLQLLFYSVGIGQISSEVPQNLSASRPQDRQFILSSKKLLLSDSGFYLCASDPVSWGDYGYTFGSGTRLTVV.

This clone has a single count. V gene TRBV30 combines with J gene TRBJ1-2; 7 bases map to TRBD1. The germline CDR1 and CDR2 sequences are GTSNPN and SVGIG (reference sequence). V shed 3 bases and J 8 bases; nucleotides not matched to a gene: 12. CDR3 length equals 14 residues. The CDR3 DNA sequence: TGTGCCTGGAGACTCCTACAGGGGTCCGGGGGCTACACCTTC. Protein sequence: CAWRLLQGSGGYTF.

The chain is built from TRBV29-1 and TRBJ2-7; TRBD2 matches 8 bases. The CDR3 runs to 15 residues. V gave up 4 bases and J gave up 2 bases; unmatched junction bases: 10. CDR1 SQVTM and CDR2 ANQGSEA come from the germline V gene. The CDR3 here is CSVATPGLDPYEQYF. The CDR3 region has the DNA TGCAGCGTTGCAACGCCGGGACTAGACCCCTACGAGCAGTACTTC.

This clone has just a few counts. V usage is TRBV27 and J usage is TRBJ2-1; 7 nucleotides align to TRBD2. CDR3 length: 14 amino acids. V gave up 10 bases and J gave up 7 bases; unmatched junction bases: 13. Germline values: CDR1 MNHEY, CDR2 SMNVEV (reference sequence). CDR3 amino acids: CATSARGSLNEQFF. CDR3 sequence (DNA): TGTGCCACCTCTGCGCGCGGGAGTCTTAATGAGCAGTTCTTC.

V gene TRBV5-1 combines with J gene TRBJ2-1; D is possibly TRBD2 (6 bases). Trimming shortened V by 2 bases and J by 9 bases, and 18 bases separated the two germline ends. The CDR3 contains 15 residues. Germline V CDR1 and CDR2: SGHRS, YFSETQ. The CDR3 loop is CASSFEGLKGIEQFF. As DNA, the CDR3 is TGCGCCAGCAGCTTTGAGGGACTCAAGGGGATTGAGCAGTTCTTC.

The chain has TRBV19 and TRBJ2-2; 7 bases agree with TRBD2. V lost 7 bases to trimming and J lost 4 bases; unmatched junction nucleotides: 12. This CDR3 is 16 amino acids long. From germline, CDR1 is LNHDA and CDR2 SQIVND (reference sequence). This CDR3 is CASKWSAGVSTGELFF. CDR3 DNA: TGTGCCAGTAAGTGGTCGGCGGGAGTTTCCACCGGGGAGCTGTTTTTT.

The rearrangement links TRBV6-6 to TRBJ2-3, with D unclear. CDR1 is MNHNY, CDR2 SVGAGI, per germline (reference sequence). This CDR3 contains 12 residues. With 4 bases removed from V and 4 bases from J, the gap between germline ends came to 6 bases. The CDR3 sequence is CASSLVSDTQYF. The CDR3 DNA is TGTGCCAGCAGTTTAGTTTCAGATACGCAGTATTTT.

The chain is built from TRBV11-3 and TRBJ2-5; 10 bases are a match to TRBD2. Germline trimming cut 2 bases from V and 9 bases from J; bases unmatched to any gene: 3. The CDR3 runs 13 residues. Germline CDR1 and CDR2: SGHNT and YENEEA. This CDR3 reads CASSLTSGNAQYF. The CDR3 DNA follows: TGTGCCAGCAGCTTAACTAGCGGGAATGCCCAGTACTTC.

Worth noting for this clone: A clone one base away is much larger, so this may be a read error. The chain links TRBV18 to TRBJ1-5; 7 bases match TRBD1. V lost 3 bases to trimming and J lost 5 bases; unmatched junction nucleotides: 1. This CDR3 has 13 amino acids. Germline V gene data show CDR1 as KGHSH and CDR2 as LQKENI. The CDR3 DNA is TGTGCCAGCTCACCGGACAGGTATCAGCCCCAGCATTTT. This sequence encodes CASSPDRYQPQHF.

V usage is TRBV4-1 and J usage is TRBJ2-5; weak D call: TRBD2 (7 bases). V lost 3 bases, J lost 5 bases, and 34 bases lay in between. The CDR3 covers 21 residues. Germline V CDR1 and CDR2: MGHRA, YSYEKL. The CDR3 bases are TGCGCCAGCAGCCACCCTACTAGGGCTAGCGGTAAGGGGGAGGTCCGTGAGACCCAGTACTTC. This gives the protein CASSHPTRASGKGEVRETQYF.

The chain carries TRBV6-5 and TRBJ1-6, with 8 bases identical to TRBD1. Germline CDR1 is MNHEY and CDR2 is SVGAGI. V lost 5 bases to trimming and J lost 9 bases; unmatched junction nucleotides: 6. This CDR3 has 14 residues. The CDR3 region is CASSRGQGGSPLHF. The CDR3, as DNA: TGTGCCAGCAGTCGAGGACAGGGTGGTTCACCCCTCCACTTT.